The 8 T cell receptor beta chains below were found in one sample sequenced in a study of T cell repertoires in cytomegalovirus infection. In TCRdb, the reads were re-called with MiXCR into one record per CDR3 protein. The sample lists 350,000 to 450,000 distinct CDR3 sequences, roughly 20% occurring once. Sequencing was carried out using PBMCs. Receptor source: a human donor in good health (CMV status not recorded). Some clones in this sample may be carry-over from other donors' samples.

The gene calls are TRBV7-8 and TRBJ1-5; D remains unclear. CDR3 size: 14 residues. V lost 3 bases and J 5 bases, leaving 11 bases between the germline ends. The germline CDR1 and CDR2 sequences are SGHVS and FQNEAQ. CDR3 loop: CASSFLGPDQPQHF. The DNA for the CDR3 is TGTGCCAGCAGCTTTCTAGGACCGGATCAGCCCCAGCATTTT.

There are many counts of this clonotype. V is TRBV28 and J is TRBJ1-5, with D possibly TRBD1 on 6 matching bases. The CDR3 is made up of 14 amino acids. Germline V CDR1 and CDR2: MDHEN, SYDVKM. Trimming removed 2 bases from V and 4 bases from J, with 9 bases in between. CDR3 loop: CASSLTTGNQPQHF. The DNA of the CDR3 is TGTGCCAGCAGTTTAACTACAGGGAATCAGCCCCAGCATTTT.

The chain employs TRBV12-3 or TRBV12-4 and TRBJ2-7, with unresolved D. Trimming cost V 4 bases and J 0 bases, with 19 bases left between them. CDR3 length: 17 residues. This CDR3 reads CASSSRLRTAGSYEQYF. For the CDR3, the DNA is TGTGCCAGCAGTTCCCGCCTTAGGACCGCAGGCTCCTACGAGCAGTACTTC.

The chain joins TRBV9 to TRBJ1-5; 7 bases match TRBD1. The CDR3 sequence is 19 residues long. The germline CDR1 and CDR2 sequences are SGDLS and YYNGEE. Trimming took 0 bases from V and 0 from J; bases not matched to a gene: 12. CDR3 sequence (DNA): TGTGCCAGCAGCGTAGATATCCCGGGACAGCTCCATAGCAATCAGCCCCAGCATTTT. Amino acids: CASSVDIPGQLHSNQPQHF.

The V gene is TRBV7-2, the J gene TRBJ1-6, with unresolved D. Germline V CDR1 and CDR2: SGHTA, FQGNSA. V lost 1 base and J 13 bases, leaving 11 bases between the germline ends. The CDR3 totals 13 residues. CDR3 sequence (DNA): TGTGCCAGCAGCTTAGTGGTCCGGTTGCCCCTCCACTTT. It codes for CASSLVVRLPLHF.

This clonotype was seen repeatedly, ten times or more. The V gene is TRBV27, the J gene TRBJ1-4, with a weak D call TRBD1 (6 bases). Germline V gene sequence: CDR1 MNHEY, CDR2 SMNVEV (reference sequence). V was cut by 5 bases and J by 3 bases, with 16 bases left in between. The CDR3 extends over 16 amino acids. The CDR3 reads CASSPRTAPSNEKLFF. CDR3 sequence (DNA): TGTGCCAGCAGTCCAAGGACAGCACCATCTAATGAAAAACTGTTTTTT.

This clonotype was found many times. J is TRBJ1-5 and V is TRBV7-2, with D maybe TRBD1 (5 bases). CDR3 length: 12 residues. The germline V and J ends were trimmed by 5 bases and 11 bases, with 13 bases remaining between them. Per germline, CDR1 SGHTA and CDR2 FQGNSA. The CDR3 region is CASSAAGGSQHF. In nucleotides, the CDR3 is TGTGCCAGCAGCGCCGCGGGGGGGTCCCAGCATTTT.

This rearrangement joins TRBV28 to TRBJ1-3; D ambiguous. Trimming took off 4 bases at V and 0 bases at J, with 10 bases between the two ends. The length of the CDR3 is 15 residues. Per the germline V gene, CDR1 is MDHEN and CDR2 is SYDVKM. CDR3 sequence: CASSSSGSSGNTIYF. CDR3 bases: TGTGCCAGCAGTTCGAGTGGGAGCTCTGGAAACACCATATATTTT.